The 5 T cell receptor beta chains presented below share a single source sample, sequenced in a study of T cell changes during pregnancy in multiple sclerosis. Profiled with immunoSEQ multiplex PCR; TCRdb holds only in-frame clones, not every one. The repertoire holds about 86,000 clones, with around 90% as singletons. The sample in question was peripheral blood, obtained in the first trimester of pregnancy. The receptor source for this set is a female donor in good health, enrolled as a control in a pregnancy study.

The chain recombines TRBV6-6 with TRBJ2-7; D perhaps matches TRBD1 (5 bases). The CDR3 loop spans 13 amino acids. The germline V gene has CDR1 MNHNY and CDR2 SVGAGI (reference sequence). Trimming stripped 7 bases from V and 5 bases from J, with 15 bases between. The CDR3 DNA reads TGTGCCAGCACCGCGACAGTTGTTGACGAGCAGTACTTC. Translation gives CASTATVVDEQYF.

The chain carries TRBV7-2 and TRBJ1-5; tentative D call: TRBD1 (6 bases). V was clipped by 1 base and J by 5 bases, with 12 bases between them. Germline loops: CDR1 SGHTA, CDR2 FQGNSA. The CDR3 totals 15 residues. The CDR3 DNA sequence: TGTGCCAGCAGCTTAGTAGGGGGGGCAGATCAGCCCCAGCATTTT. Protein product: CASSLVGGADQPQHF.

The rearrangement links TRBV9 to TRBJ2-1, with D possibly matching TRBD2 (5 bases). The CDR3 covers 15 residues. The V end was cut by 4 bases, the J end by 5 bases, with 16 bases between. Per the germline V gene, CDR1 is SGDLS and CDR2 is YYNGEE. CDR3 loop: CASSPPGVLDNEQFF. The CDR3 nucleotides read TGTGCCAGCAGCCCACCCGGGGTGCTAGACAATGAGCAGTTCTTC.

The chain couples TRBV2 to TRBJ2-3, with 9 positions matching TRBD1. The length of the CDR3 is 17 residues. CDR1 and CDR2 from the germline V gene are SNHLY and FYNNEI. Trimming removed 9 bases from V and 2 bases from J; junction bases left unmatched: 15. The CDR3: CARTPSAGTGLTDTQYF. In nucleotides, the CDR3 is TGTGCCAGGACACCATCTGCGGGGACAGGGCTCACAGATACGCAGTATTTT.

The V and J genes are TRBV25-1 and TRBJ1-6; tentative D call: TRBD1 (5 bases). Germline CDR1 and CDR2: MGHDK and SYGVNS. Trimming cost V 6 bases and J 8 bases, with 11 bases left between them. CDR3 length: 13 amino acids. The CDR3 loop is CASRRQGDSPLHF. The CDR3 DNA sequence: TGTGCCAGCAGACGGCAGGGCGATTCACCCCTCCACTTT.